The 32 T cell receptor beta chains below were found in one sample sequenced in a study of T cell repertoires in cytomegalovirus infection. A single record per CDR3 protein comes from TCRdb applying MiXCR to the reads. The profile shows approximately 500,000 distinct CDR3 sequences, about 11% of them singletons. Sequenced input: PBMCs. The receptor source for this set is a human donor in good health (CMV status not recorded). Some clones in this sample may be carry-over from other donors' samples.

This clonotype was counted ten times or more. CDR3 sequence reads: CAISEAGGASYNEQFF. DNA for the CDR3: TGTGCCATCAGTGAAGCCGGGGGGGCGTCCTACAATGAGCAGTTCTTC. The gene calls are TRBV10-3 and TRBJ2-1; 8 nucleotides line up with TRBD2. V lost 3 bases, J lost 1 base, and 5 bases stayed unmatched. In germline, CDR1 is ENHRY, CDR2 SYGVKD. The CDR3 sequence is 16 residues long.

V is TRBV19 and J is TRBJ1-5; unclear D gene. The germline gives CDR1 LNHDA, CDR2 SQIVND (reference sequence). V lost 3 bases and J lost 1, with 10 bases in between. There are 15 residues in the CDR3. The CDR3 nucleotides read TGTGCCAGTAGTATGGCGGACTACAGCAATCAGCCCCAGCATTTT. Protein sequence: CASSMADYSNQPQHF. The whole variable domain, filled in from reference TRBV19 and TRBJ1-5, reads DGGITQSPKYLFRKEGQNVTLSCEQNLNHDAMYWYRQDPGQGLRLIYYSQIVNDFQKGDIAEGYSVSREKKESFPLTVTSAQKNPTAFYLCASSMADYSNQPQHFGDGTRLSIL.

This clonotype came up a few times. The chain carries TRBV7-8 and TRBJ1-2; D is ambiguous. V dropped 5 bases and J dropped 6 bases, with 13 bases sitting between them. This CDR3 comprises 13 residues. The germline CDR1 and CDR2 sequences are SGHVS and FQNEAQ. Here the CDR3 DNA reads TGTGCCAGCAGCCCCCGTACGGGGAATGGCTACACCTTC. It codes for CASSPRTGNGYTF.

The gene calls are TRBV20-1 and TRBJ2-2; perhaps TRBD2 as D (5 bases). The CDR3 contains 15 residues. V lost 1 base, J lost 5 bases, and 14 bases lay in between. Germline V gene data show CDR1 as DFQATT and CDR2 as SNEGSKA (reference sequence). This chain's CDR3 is CSARVLRTGTGELFF. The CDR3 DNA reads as TGCAGTGCTAGAGTTCTCCGGACGGGGACCGGGGAGCTGTTTTTT.

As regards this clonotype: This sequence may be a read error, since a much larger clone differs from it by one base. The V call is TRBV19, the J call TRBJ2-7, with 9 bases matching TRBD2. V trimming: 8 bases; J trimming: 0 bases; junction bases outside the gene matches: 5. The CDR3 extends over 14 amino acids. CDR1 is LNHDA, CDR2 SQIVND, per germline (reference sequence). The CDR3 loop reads CASPSGRTSYEQYF. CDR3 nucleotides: TGTGCCAGTCCCAGCGGGAGGACCTCCTACGAGCAGTACTTC. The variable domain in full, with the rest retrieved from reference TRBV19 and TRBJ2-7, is DGGITQSPKYLFRKEGQNVTLSCEQNLNHDAMYWYRQDPGQGLRLIYYSQIVNDFQKGDIAEGYSVSREKKESFPLTVTSAQKNPTAFYLCASPSGRTSYEQYFGPGTRLTVT.

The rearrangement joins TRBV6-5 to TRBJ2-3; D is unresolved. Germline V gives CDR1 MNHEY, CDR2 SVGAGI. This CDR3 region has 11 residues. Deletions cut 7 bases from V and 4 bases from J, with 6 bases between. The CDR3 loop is CASKGADTQYF. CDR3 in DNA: TGTGCCAGCAAAGGCGCAGATACGCAGTATTTT.

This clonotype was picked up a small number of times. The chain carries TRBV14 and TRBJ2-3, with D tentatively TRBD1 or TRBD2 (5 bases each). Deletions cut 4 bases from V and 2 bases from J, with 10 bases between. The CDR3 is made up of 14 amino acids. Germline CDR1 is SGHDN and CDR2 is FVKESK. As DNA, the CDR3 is TGTGCCAGCAGCCCCGGGGCCCTCACAGATACGCAGTATTTT. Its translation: CASSPGALTDTQYF.

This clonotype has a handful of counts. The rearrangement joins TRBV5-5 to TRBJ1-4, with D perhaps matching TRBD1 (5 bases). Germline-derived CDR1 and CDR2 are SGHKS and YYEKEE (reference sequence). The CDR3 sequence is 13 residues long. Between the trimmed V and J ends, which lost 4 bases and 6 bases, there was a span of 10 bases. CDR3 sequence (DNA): TGTGCCAGCAGCGGGGGGTCCTATGAAAAACTGTTTTTT. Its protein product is CASSGGSYEKLFF. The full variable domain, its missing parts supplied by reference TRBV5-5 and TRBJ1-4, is DAGVTQSPTHLIKTRGQQVTLRCSPISGHKSVSWYQQVLGQGPQFIFQYYEKEERGRGNFPDRFSARQFPNYSSELNVNALLLGDSALYLCASSGGSYEKLFFGSGTQLSVL.

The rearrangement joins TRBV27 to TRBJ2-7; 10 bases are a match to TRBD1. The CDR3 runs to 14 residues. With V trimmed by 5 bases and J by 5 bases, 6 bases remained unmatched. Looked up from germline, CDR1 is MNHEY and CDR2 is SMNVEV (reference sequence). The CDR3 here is CASSGRDRGHEQYF. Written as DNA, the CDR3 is TGTGCCAGCAGTGGCCGGGACAGGGGACACGAGCAGTACTTC.

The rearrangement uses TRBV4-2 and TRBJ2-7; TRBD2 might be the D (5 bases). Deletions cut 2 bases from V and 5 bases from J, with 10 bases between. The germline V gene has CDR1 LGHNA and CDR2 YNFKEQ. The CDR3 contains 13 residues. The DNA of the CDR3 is TGTGCCAGCAGCCAAAACCTAGCCCACGAGCAGTACTTC. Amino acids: CASSQNLAHEQYF.

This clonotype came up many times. The CDR3 protein is CASSFLAGPDTQYF. The CDR3 region has the DNA TGTGCCAGCAGTTTCCTAGCGGGACCAGATACGCAGTATTTT. This chain connects TRBV6-1 to TRBJ2-3; 9 bases line up with TRBD2. Germline-derived CDR1 and CDR2 are MNHNS and SASEGT. Trimming took 5 bases from V and 4 from J; bases not matched to a gene: 4. The CDR3 extends over 14 amino acids.

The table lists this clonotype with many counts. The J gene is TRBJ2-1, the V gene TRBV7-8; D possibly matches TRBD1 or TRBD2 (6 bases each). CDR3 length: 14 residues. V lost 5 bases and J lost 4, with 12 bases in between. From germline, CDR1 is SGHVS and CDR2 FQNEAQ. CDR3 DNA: TGTGCCAGCAGCCCCCCGGGGGCTTACAATGAGCAGTTCTTC. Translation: CASSPPGAYNEQFF.

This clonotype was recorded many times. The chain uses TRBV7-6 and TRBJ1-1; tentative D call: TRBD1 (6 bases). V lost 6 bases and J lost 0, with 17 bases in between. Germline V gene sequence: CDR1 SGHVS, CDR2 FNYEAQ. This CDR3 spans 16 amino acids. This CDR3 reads CASSEIPGGMNTEAFF. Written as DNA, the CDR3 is TGTGCCAGCAGTGAGATTCCGGGGGGCATGAACACTGAAGCTTTCTTT.

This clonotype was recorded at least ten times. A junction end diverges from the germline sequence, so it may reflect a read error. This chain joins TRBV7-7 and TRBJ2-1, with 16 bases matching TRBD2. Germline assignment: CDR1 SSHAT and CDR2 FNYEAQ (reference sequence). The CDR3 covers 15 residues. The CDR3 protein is CASSWGTSGRDEQFF. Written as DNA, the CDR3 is TGTGCTAGCAGCTGGGGGACTAGCGGGAGGGATGAGCAGTTCTTC. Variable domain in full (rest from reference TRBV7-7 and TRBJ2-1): GAGVSQSPRYKVTKRGQDVTLRCDPISSHATLYWYQQALGQGPEFLTYFNYEAQPDKSGLPSDRFSAERPEGSISTLTIQRTEQRDSAMYRCASSWGTSGRDEQFFGPGTRLTVL.

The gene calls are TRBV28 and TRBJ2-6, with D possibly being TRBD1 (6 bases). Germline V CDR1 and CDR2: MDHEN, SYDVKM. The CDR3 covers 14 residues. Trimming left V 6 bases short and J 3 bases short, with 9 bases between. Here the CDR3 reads CASRQGNGANVLTF. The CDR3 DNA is TGTGCCAGCAGGCAGGGGAATGGGGCCAACGTCCTGACTTTC. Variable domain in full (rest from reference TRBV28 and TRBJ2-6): DVKVTQSSRYLVKRTGEKVFLECVQDMDHENMFWYRQDPGLGLRLIYFSYDVKMKEKGDIPEGYSVSREKKERFSLILESASTNQTSMYLCASRQGNGANVLTFGAGSRLTVL.

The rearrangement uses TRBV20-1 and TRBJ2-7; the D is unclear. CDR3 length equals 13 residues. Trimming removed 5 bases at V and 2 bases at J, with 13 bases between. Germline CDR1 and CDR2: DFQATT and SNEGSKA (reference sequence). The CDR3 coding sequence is TGCAGTGCTCCCCTCCCTACCACCTACGAGCAGTACTTC. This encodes CSAPLPTTYEQYF.

DNA for the CDR3: TGTGCCAGCAGTTTTACCCAGGGGGCTCCGAACACTGAAGCTTTCTTT. Translating it yields CASSFTQGAPNTEAFF. This rearrangement joins TRBV12-3 or TRBV12-4 to TRBJ1-1; the match to TRBD1 covers 8 bases. The trim removed 3 bases at V and 1 base at J, leaving 7 bases unmatched. CDR3 length: 16 residues.

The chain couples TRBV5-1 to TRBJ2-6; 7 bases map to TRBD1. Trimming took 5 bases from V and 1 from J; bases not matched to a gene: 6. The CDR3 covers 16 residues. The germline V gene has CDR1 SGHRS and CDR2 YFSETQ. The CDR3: CASSRQGSSGANVLTF. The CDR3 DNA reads TGCGCCAGCAGTAGACAGGGATCATCTGGGGCCAACGTCCTGACTTTC.

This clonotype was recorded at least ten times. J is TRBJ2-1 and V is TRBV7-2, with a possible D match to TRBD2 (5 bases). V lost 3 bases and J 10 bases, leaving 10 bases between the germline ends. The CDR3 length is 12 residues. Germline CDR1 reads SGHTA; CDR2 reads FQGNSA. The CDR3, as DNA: TGTGCCAGCAGCTTGAGGGCCAAGGAGCAGTTCTTC. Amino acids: CASSLRAKEQFF.

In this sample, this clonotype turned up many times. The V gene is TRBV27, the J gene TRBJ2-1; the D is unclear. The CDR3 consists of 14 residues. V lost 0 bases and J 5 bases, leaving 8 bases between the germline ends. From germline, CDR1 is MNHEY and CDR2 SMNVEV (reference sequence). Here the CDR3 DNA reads TGTGCCAGCAGTTTATCGGACGAAAACAATGAGCAGTTCTTC. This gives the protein CASSLSDENNEQFF.

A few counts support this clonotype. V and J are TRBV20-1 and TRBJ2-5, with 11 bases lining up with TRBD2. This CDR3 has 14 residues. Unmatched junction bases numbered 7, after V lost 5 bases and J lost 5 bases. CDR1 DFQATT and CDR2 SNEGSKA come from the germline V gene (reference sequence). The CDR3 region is CSALSGGALETQYF. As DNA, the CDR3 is TGCAGTGCTCTTAGCGGGGGGGCCTTGGAGACCCAGTACTTC.

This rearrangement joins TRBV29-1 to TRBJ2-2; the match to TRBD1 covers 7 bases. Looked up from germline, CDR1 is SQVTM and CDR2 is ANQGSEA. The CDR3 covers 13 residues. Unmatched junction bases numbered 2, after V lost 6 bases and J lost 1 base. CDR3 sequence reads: CSVGQLNTGELFF. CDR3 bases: TGCAGCGTGGGACAGCTGAACACCGGGGAGCTGTTTTTT.

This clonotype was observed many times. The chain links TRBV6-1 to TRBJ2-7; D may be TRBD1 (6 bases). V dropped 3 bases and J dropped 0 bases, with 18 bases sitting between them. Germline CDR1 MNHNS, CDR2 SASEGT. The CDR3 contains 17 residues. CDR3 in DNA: TGTGCCAGCAGTGACCGGGACACAAGAGGCAGCTCCTACGAGCAGTACTTC. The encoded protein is CASSDRDTRGSSYEQYF.

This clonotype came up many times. The CDR3 protein is CASSLFPISNQPQHF. For the CDR3, the DNA is TGTGCCAGCAGCTTATTCCCGATTAGCAATCAGCCCCAGCATTTT. V gene TRBV5-5 combines with J gene TRBJ1-5; D gene ambiguous. V was trimmed by 2 bases and J by 0 bases, leaving 9 bases between them. CDR3 length: 15 residues. The germline CDR1 and CDR2 sequences are SGHKS and YYEKEE (reference sequence).

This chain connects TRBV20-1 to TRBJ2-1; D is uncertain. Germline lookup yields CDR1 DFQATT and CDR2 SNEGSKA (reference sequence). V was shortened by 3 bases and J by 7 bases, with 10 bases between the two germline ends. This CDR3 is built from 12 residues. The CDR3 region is CSASVSGNEQFF. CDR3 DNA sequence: TGCAGTGCTAGCGTCTCTGGGAATGAGCAGTTCTTC.

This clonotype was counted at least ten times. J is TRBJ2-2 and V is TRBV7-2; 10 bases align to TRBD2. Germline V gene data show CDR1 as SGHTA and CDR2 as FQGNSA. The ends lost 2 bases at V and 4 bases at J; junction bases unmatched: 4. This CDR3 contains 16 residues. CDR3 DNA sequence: TGTGCCAGCAGCTTAACCCTAGCGGGGGTCACCGGGGAGCTGTTTTTT. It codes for CASSLTLAGVTGELFF.

The DNA of the CDR3 is TGTGCCAGCAGCCCCTCGCCAGGGGACACCGGGGAGCTGTTTTTT. It translates to CASSPSPGDTGELFF. This chain uses TRBV3-1 with TRBJ2-2; tentatively, D is TRBD1 (6 bases). CDR1 and CDR2 from the germline V gene are LGHDT and YNNKEL (reference sequence). V was pared by 4 bases and J by 3 bases, with 12 bases between. The CDR3 has 15 residues.

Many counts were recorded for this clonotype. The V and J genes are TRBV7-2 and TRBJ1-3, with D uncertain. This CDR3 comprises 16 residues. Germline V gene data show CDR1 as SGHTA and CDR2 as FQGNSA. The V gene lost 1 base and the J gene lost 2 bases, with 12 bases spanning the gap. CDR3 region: CASSLGVSSTGNTIYF. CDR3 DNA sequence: TGTGCCAGCAGCTTAGGTGTCAGCTCAACTGGAAACACCATATATTTT. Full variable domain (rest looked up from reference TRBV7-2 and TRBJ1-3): GAGVSQSPSNKVTEKGKDVELRCDPISGHTALYWYRQSLGQGLEFLIYFQGNSAPDKSGLPSDRFSAERTGGSVSTLTIQRTQQEDSAVYLCASSLGVSSTGNTIYFGEGSWLTVV.

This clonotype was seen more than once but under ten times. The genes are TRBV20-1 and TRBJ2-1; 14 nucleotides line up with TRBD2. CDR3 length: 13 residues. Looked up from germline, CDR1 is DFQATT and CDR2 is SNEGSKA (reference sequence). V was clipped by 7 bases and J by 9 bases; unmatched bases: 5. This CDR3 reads CSVGLAGVGEQFF. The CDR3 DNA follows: TGCAGTGTGGGACTAGCGGGAGTAGGTGAGCAGTTCTTC.

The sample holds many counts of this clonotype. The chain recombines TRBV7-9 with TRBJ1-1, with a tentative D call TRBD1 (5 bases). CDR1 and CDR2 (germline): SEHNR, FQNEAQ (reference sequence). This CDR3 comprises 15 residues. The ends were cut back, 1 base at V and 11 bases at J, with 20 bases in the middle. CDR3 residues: CASSLGQPFISGAFF. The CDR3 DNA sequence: TGTGCCAGCAGCTTAGGACAGCCTTTTATTTCCGGGGCTTTCTTT.

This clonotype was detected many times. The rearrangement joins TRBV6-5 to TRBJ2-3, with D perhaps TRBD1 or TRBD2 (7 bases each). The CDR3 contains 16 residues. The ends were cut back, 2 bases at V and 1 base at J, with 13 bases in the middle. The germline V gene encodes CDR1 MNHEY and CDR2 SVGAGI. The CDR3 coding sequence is TGTGCCAGCAGTTACGGGGCAGGGGGGGGCACAGATACGCAGTATTTT. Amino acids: CASSYGAGGGTDTQYF.

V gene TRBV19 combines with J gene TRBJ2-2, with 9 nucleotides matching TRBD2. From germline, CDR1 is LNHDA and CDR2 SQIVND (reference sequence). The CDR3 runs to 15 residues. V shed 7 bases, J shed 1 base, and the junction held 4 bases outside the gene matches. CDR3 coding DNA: TGTGCCAGTACTAGCGGGAATGGGAACACCGGGGAGCTGTTTTTT. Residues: CASTSGNGNTGELFF.